This T cell receptor (beta chain) was profiled in a study of T cells after posttransplantation cyclophosphamide. TCRdb's table, derived via immunoSEQ multiplex PCR, lists solely in-frame clones and lacks some. The sample lists some 47,000 clones, more than 70% occurring once. Trimming cost V 0 bases and J 4 bases; bases outside gene matches: 4. Germline V gene lookup returns CDR1 MGHRA and CDR2 YSYEKL. CDR3 length: 15 residues. This clonotype was sampled from a man aged 30-40 years with a blood cancer, CMV-positive, and with a related stem cell donor. Sequencing used PBMCs. The chain couples TRBV4-1 to TRBJ2-3; TRBD2 matches 7 bases. CDR3 DNA: TGCGCCAGCAGCCAAGAGCGGACTAGTGCAGATACGCAGTATTTT. Its protein product is CASSQERTSADTQYF.